The sequence of this T cell receptor beta chain was determined in a study of T cell responses to AZD1222 COVID-19 vaccine listed by TCRdb under 2021. Notes on the research overall: AZD1222 recipients whose second dose came at about 4 weeks and those whose second dose came at about 12 weeks were combined into one group, since spike-specific TCR depth and breadth did not differ between the two schedules. TCR sequencing was performed for 230 to 250 trial participants, of whom about 200 were given two doses of AZD1222 and around 26 were given two doses of MenACWY control vaccine. Enrollment into the trials was organized by age into subgroups of 18-55, 56-69 and 70-plus years, and those subgroups contained about 150, 27 and 61 TCR-sequenced participants, respectively. Here is what the overall study found, with its caveats: The 56-69-year group was small, and its depth increase did not reach significance, likely because of low power. Most participants were white British and females outnumbered males, and the authors suggested that clonal diversity may have been underestimated. Conclusions about previously exposed vaccinees were limited because only a handful of AZD1222 recipients were SARS-CoV-2 seropositive at baseline. Spike-specific TCR breadth and depth rose significantly after two AZD1222 doses compared with day 0 and with MenACWY recipients. Reportedly, almost half of the unique spike-specific TCRs recognized epitopes lying outside the regions that are mutated in the B.1.351 and B.1.1.7 variants. CD4 TCRs associated with the vaccine covered the entire spike protein, and the dominant responses were in regions 160-218 and 743-854. Because no day 14 peak-response samples were available, repertoires were characterized only after the peak T cell response.

Comment on this clone: Its antigen is currently not known. No base quality information exists; no much larger clone differs at one position.

In the paper's terms, the time point label means: baseline before first vaccination. Vaccinee samples came from UK trials COV001 and COV002, including a single-blind randomized controlled phase 2/3 trial of AZD1222 (ChAdOx1 nCoV-19) in healthy adults. For TCRbeta chain sequencing, PBMC samples were collected from trial participants at day 0 and at day 28 after the second dose. The germline V gene sets CDR1 to SQVTM and CDR2 to ANQGSEA. V gives up 4 bases and J gives up 0 bases, and the segment between their germline ends measures 9 bases. The CDR3 covers 13 residues, taking in both the cysteine and the phenylalanine. The retained sequence is limited to the CDR3, 39 bases, with the frame set at the first base. The CDR3 regions of human TCRbeta chains were subjected to immunosequencing. Under the source paper's analysis protocol: TCRs in the repertoires were matched against a reference library of SARS-CoV-2-specific TCRs that had been generated with the MIRA antigen-specificity platform. Breadth meant the fraction of unique TCRs that were SARS-CoV-2-associated, whereas depth meant the fraction of total T cells that were SARS-CoV-2-associated. Using the MIRA data, every spike-specific TCR was mapped to the spike region that the TCR reacted to and assigned to either a CD4 or a CD8 class. Log10-transformed breadth and depth values were compared by one-way ANOVA with Sidak's multiple comparisons tests. In its TCRdb copy, this immuneACCESS table keeps in-frame sequences only and misses some clones. Where compared with another copy, unresolved V genes explain less than half of these, and the others have no known cause. From that table come the V and J calls and clone size; the DNA was used to work out D and trimming. This sample is represented by under 200,000 clones; more than 80% of them were singletons. The top ten clones comprise 3.9% of the sample.

The specimen comprised peripheral blood, sampled on day 0 of AZD1222 vaccination. The chain is encoded by TRBV29-1 joined to TRBJ1-1, with no D gene named confidently. The clonotype was recovered from an adult in good health. The nucleotide sequence is given as TGCAGCGTTGTTTCACAGATGAACACTGAAGCTTTCTTT. This codes for CSVVSQMNTEAFF.